These 12 T cell receptor beta chains were sequenced from one sample in a study of blood T cell repertoires in COVID-19. Sequencing was performed with immunoSEQ multiplex PCR; in TCRdb, only in-frame clones are kept and a portion is missing. In the table there are a few hundred thousand clones, about 85% of which are singletons. Material for sequencing was peripheral blood. Every receptor here comes from a woman in her late teens or twenties with acute or convalescent COVID-19.

The rearrangement uses TRBV7-3 and TRBJ2-3, with D unresolved. V lost 2 bases to trimming and J lost 2 bases, with 5 bases between them. CDR3 length: 13 residues. CDR1 and CDR2 (germline): SGHTA, FQGTGA. CDR3 amino acids: CASSLEATDTQYF. The CDR3 DNA sequence: TGTGCCAGCAGCTTAGAAGCCACAGATACGCAGTATTTT.

The V gene is TRBV5-6, the J gene TRBJ1-1, with D possibly TRBD1 on 5 matching bases. V was shortened by 4 bases and J by 4 bases, with 17 bases between the two germline ends. Germline V CDR1 and CDR2: SGHDT, YYEEEE. The CDR3 is 15 amino acids. CDR3 coding DNA: TGTGCCAGCAGCGAAGGGATAGGGACTCCCACTGAAGCTTTCTTT. It is translated as CASSEGIGTPTEAFF.

This chain connects TRBV7-2 to TRBJ1-5; D gene uncertain. The V gene's germline CDR1 is SGHTA and CDR2 FQGNSA. This CDR3 comprises 13 residues. V lost 4 bases to trimming and J lost 6 bases, with 10 bases between them. CDR3 in amino acids: CASSSTGPQPQHF. The DNA of the CDR3 is TGTGCCAGCAGCTCCACGGGTCCTCAGCCCCAGCATTTT.

This clone has just one count. The rearrangement uses TRBV12-3 or TRBV12-4 and TRBJ1-1; tentative D call: TRBD1 (6 bases). Trimming took off 8 bases at V and 5 bases at J, with 15 bases between the two ends. The CDR3 contains 13 residues. CDR3 residues: CASGYTGKTEAFF. The CDR3 DNA is TGTGCCAGCGGATATACAGGGAAAACTGAAGCTTTCTTT.

The V call is TRBV15, the J call TRBJ1-1; possibly TRBD1 for D (6 bases). The germline V and J ends were trimmed by 0 bases and 10 bases, with 15 bases remaining between them. The CDR3 totals 14 residues. The V gene's germline CDR1 is LNHNV and CDR2 YYDKDF (reference sequence). CDR3 bases: TGTGCCACCAGCAGAGAAGGGGGTAATCGAGCAGCTTTCTTT. Its protein is CATSREGGNRAAFF.

This chain links TRBV7-9 with TRBJ2-1; no clear D gene. CDR3 length: 11 residues. Germline assignment: CDR1 SEHNR and CDR2 FQNEAQ (reference sequence). Trimming stripped 6 bases from V and 7 bases from J, with 7 bases between. The CDR3 nucleotides are TGTGCCAGCAGTTTGGAGAATGAGCAGTTCTTC. Amino acid sequence: CASSLENEQFF.

The chain carries TRBV5-1 and TRBJ2-7; TRBD2 aligns across 7 bases. There are 14 residues in the CDR3. From germline, CDR1 is SGHRS and CDR2 YFSETQ. Trimming took 0 bases from V and 6 from J; bases not matched to a gene: 6. Here the CDR3 DNA reads TGCGCCAGCAGCTTGGAACCGACGGGAGGCGAGCAGTACTTC. Translated, it gives CASSLEPTGGEQYF.

This clone was seen once. The CDR3, as DNA: TGTGCCAGCAGTTACTCAGGGGCTGACACTGAAGCTTTCTTT. Its translation: CASSYSGADTEAFF. J is TRBJ1-1 and V is TRBV6-5; possible D gene TRBD1, 5 bases. The CDR3 contains 14 residues. CDR1 is MNHEY and CDR2 is SVGAGI in the germline V gene. V gave up 0 bases and J gave up 3 bases, with 8 bases separating them.

The chain is built from TRBV5-6 and TRBJ1-5; TRBD1 agrees at 10 bases. V was pared by 4 bases and J by 11 bases, with 3 bases of the junction left unmatched. Germline V gives CDR1 SGHDT, CDR2 YYEEEE. The CDR3 length is 12 residues. CDR3 sequence: CASSQDRGAQHF. The CDR3 region has the DNA TGTGCCAGCAGCCAGGACAGGGGGGCCCAGCATTTT.

This chain links TRBV4-1 with TRBJ1-1, with 8 bases matching TRBD1. The CDR3 runs 15 residues. The V gene's germline CDR1 is MGHRA and CDR2 YSYEKL. Trimming cost V 7 bases and J 0 bases; bases outside gene matches: 7. CDR3 sequence (DNA): TGCGCCAGCACTGCCCAGGGGGCGGTGAACACTGAAGCTTTCTTT. Protein product: CASTAQGAVNTEAFF.

This clone came up once. One junction end does not reproduce the germline sequence, and a read error may be involved. The V call is TRBV11-2, the J call TRBJ2-7; D is possibly TRBD1 (6 bases). The length of the CDR3 is 12 residues. CDR1 is SGHAT, CDR2 FQNNGV, per germline. This CDR3 reads CASSSWGLPEEF. As DNA, the CDR3 is TGTGCCAGCAGCTCCTGGGGGCTACCGGAAGAATTC.

The chain couples TRBV3-1 (or the pseudogene TRBV3-2) to TRBJ2-5; 7 nucleotides match TRBD2. V was pared by 4 bases and J by 5 bases, with 4 bases of the junction left unmatched. Germline V gene sequence: CDR1 LGHDT, CDR2 YNNKEL (reference sequence). The CDR3 sequence is 13 residues long. In DNA, the CDR3 is TGTGCCAGCAGCCCGACTAGCATCGAGACCCAGTACTTC. This encodes CASSPTSIETQYF.